The 29 T cell receptor beta chains given below trace back to one sample, sequenced in a study of technical replicates of blood from four donors listed by TCRdb under 2017. Library preparation was by the immunoSEQ multiplex PCR assay. Imported from immuneACCESS, the table was reduced by TCRdb to in-frame sequences with V and J called. These copies leave out some clones; in studies compared against another copy, an unresolved V gene accounts for under half, and the cause of the remainder is not known. The sample table lists around 70,000 clones, 93% of them with a count of one. 0.2% to 0.3% of the sample is taken by the ten largest. Sequenced material: T cells isolated from PBMCs. These receptors were obtained from a human donor in good health.

The rearrangement uses TRBV4-1 and TRBJ2-1; weak D call: TRBD2 (5 bases). The V end was cut by 4 bases, the J end by 0 bases, with 10 bases between. CDR3 size: 15 residues. From germline, CDR1 is MGHRA and CDR2 YSYEKL. The CDR3 here is CASSPSGSSYNEQFF. CDR3 nucleotide sequence: TGCGCCAGCAGCCCCAGCGGTAGCTCCTACAATGAGCAGTTCTTC.

The chain has TRBV13 and TRBJ2-7; the D gene is possibly TRBD2 (6 bases). Germline CDR1 PRHDT, CDR2 FYEKMQ (reference sequence). The CDR3 is made up of 18 amino acids. V gave up 5 bases and J gave up 4 bases, with 27 bases separating them. CDR3 DNA: TGTGCCAGCAGCCCTTATATGCCCGGGACTCTCCTCGATTACGAGCAGTACTTC. It specifies CASSPYMPGTLLDYEQYF.

This chain uses TRBV5-1 with TRBJ1-1; D gene unclear. Germline CDR1 is SGHRS and CDR2 is YFSETQ. CDR3 length equals 16 residues. Deletions cut 3 bases from V and 1 base from J, with 16 bases between. The CDR3 sequence is CASSYWRGNRNTEAFF. The CDR3, as DNA: TGCGCCAGCAGCTACTGGAGAGGGAACAGGAACACTGAAGCTTTCTTT.

V usage is TRBV9 and J usage is TRBJ1-4; D uncertain. Germline-derived CDR1 and CDR2 are SGDLS and YYNGEE. V dropped 3 bases and J dropped 0 bases, with 6 bases sitting between them. There are 14 residues in the CDR3. The CDR3 loop is CASSARATNEKLFF. CDR3 coding DNA: TGTGCCAGCAGCGCCCGGGCAACTAATGAAAAACTGTTTTTT. Full variable domain (outside the CDR3, taken from reference TRBV9 and TRBJ1-4): DSGVTQTPKHLITATGQRVTLRCSPRSGDLSVYWYQQSLDQGLQFLIQYYNGEERAKGNILERFSAQQFPDLHSELNLSSLELGDSALYFCASSARATNEKLFFGSGTQLSVL.

The chain combines TRBV19 with TRBJ1-2, with 7 bases matching TRBD1. The CDR3 runs to 14 residues. The V segment lost 8 bases and the J segment 2 bases; nucleotides outside the gene matches: 8. From germline, CDR1 is LNHDA and CDR2 SQIVND (reference sequence). CDR3 region: CASRPTGTNYGYTF. DNA of the CDR3: TGTGCCAGTCGTCCGACAGGGACGAACTATGGCTACACCTTC.

This clone was seen a few times. V gene TRBV25-1 combines with J gene TRBJ1-1; no clear D gene. The V end was cut by 10 bases, the J end by 1 base, with 13 bases between. CDR1 and CDR2 from the germline V gene are MGHDK and SYGVNS. The CDR3 runs 13 residues. In nucleotides, the CDR3 is TGTGCCACCCTATCTGAGAGGAACACTGAAGCTTTCTTT. Its translation is CATLSERNTEAFF.

This sequence joins TRBV5-4 and TRBJ2-1, with 13 bases that match TRBD2. The CDR3 length is 18 residues. Germline values: CDR1 SGHNT, CDR2 YYREEE (reference sequence). J gave up 0 bases and V 2 bases, and 5 bases lay outside the gene matches. This chain's CDR3 is CASSFGTSGTSSYNEQFF. The CDR3 nucleotides are TGTGCCAGCAGCTTTGGGACTAGCGGGACTAGCTCCTACAATGAGCAGTTCTTC.

CDR3 nucleotide sequence: TGCAGCGTTGAAGAAGACGGGACAGGGACCTACAATGAGCAGTTCTTC. It translates to CSVEEDGTGTYNEQFF. The J gene is TRBJ2-1, the V gene TRBV29-1; 9 bases fit TRBD1. Looked up from germline, CDR1 is SQVTM and CDR2 is ANQGSEA. The CDR3 runs to 16 residues. Trimming took 0 bases from V and 2 from J; bases not matched to a gene: 5.

This clone was counted a single time. The rearrangement links TRBV5-1 to TRBJ2-1, with TRBD1 as a possible D gene (6 bases). Trimming shortened V by 1 base and J by 7 bases, and 18 bases separated the two germline ends. The CDR3 covers 16 residues. In germline, CDR1 is SGHRS, CDR2 YFSETQ. Here the CDR3 reads CASSLTGLNLMNEQFF. For the CDR3, the DNA is TGCGCCAGCAGCTTGACAGGGCTTAATCTCATGAATGAGCAGTTCTTC.

The rearrangement links TRBV6-5 to TRBJ2-3; 7 bases fit TRBD2. Trimming cost V 5 bases and J 2 bases; bases outside gene matches: 4. Germline V gene data show CDR1 as MNHEY and CDR2 as SVGAGI. The CDR3 length is 14 residues. The CDR3 DNA reads as TGTGCCAGCAGTATAGCGGGCTACACAGATACGCAGTATTTT. This encodes CASSIAGYTDTQYF.

This rearrangement joins TRBV10-3 to TRBJ2-2; a weak D match, TRBD1 (5 bases). CDR1 is ENHRY and CDR2 is SYGVKD in the germline V gene. The length of the CDR3 is 15 residues. V lost 2 bases to trimming and J lost 5 bases, with 12 bases between them. CDR3 region: CAISEGTGGTGELFF. CDR3 in DNA: TGTGCCATCAGTGAGGGAACAGGCGGAACCGGGGAGCTGTTTTTT.

The chain recombines TRBV5-6 with TRBJ1-4, with D perhaps TRBD1 (6 bases). V dropped 2 bases and J dropped 8 bases, with 22 bases sitting between them. Germline V gives CDR1 SGHDT, CDR2 YYEEEE. The CDR3 loop spans 17 amino acids. This chain's CDR3 is CASSLTGYGIVGEKLFF. The CDR3, as DNA: TGTGCCAGCAGCTTAACAGGGTACGGGATAGTAGGGGAAAAACTGTTTTTT.

The genes are TRBV27 and TRBJ1-1; D unresolved. This CDR3 region has 16 residues. From germline, CDR1 is MNHEY and CDR2 SMNVEV (reference sequence). Deletions cut 5 bases from V and 0 bases from J, with 16 bases between. DNA of the CDR3: TGTGCCAGCAGTCCCCGCGCGTATGGTCTGAACACTGAAGCTTTCTTT. It encodes CASSPRAYGLNTEAFF.

This chain links TRBV21-1 with TRBJ2-7; TRBD2 is the table's D call and was not checked against the DNA. TRBV21-1 is a documented pseudogene. The CDR3 contains 17 residues. This CDR3 reads CASSKVSSTSGAYEQYF. CDR3 in DNA: TGTGCCAGCAGCAAAGTAAGTTCAACTAGCGGGGCCTACGAGCAGTACTTC.

The chain joins TRBV4-2 to TRBJ2-3; TRBD2 aligns across 10 bases. V trimming: 0 bases; J trimming: 0 bases; junction bases outside the gene matches: 9. Germline assignment: CDR1 LGHNA and CDR2 YNFKEQ. This CDR3 is built from 19 residues. The CDR3 loop is CASSQDGTSALRSTDTQYF. The CDR3 DNA is TGTGCCAGCAGCCAAGATGGGACTAGCGCATTAAGAAGCACAGATACGCAGTATTTT.

V is TRBV5-1 and J is TRBJ2-1, with a tentative D call TRBD2 (6 bases). V was pared by 8 bases and J by 4 bases, with 16 bases between. CDR1 is SGHRS, CDR2 YFSETQ, per germline. The CDR3 spans 14 residues. DNA for the CDR3: TGCGCCAGTTCGGAGACTAGTGGGTACAATGAGCAGTTCTTC. This encodes CASSETSGYNEQFF.

The chain uses TRBV7-9 and TRBJ1-2; the match to TRBD1 covers 10 bases. The germline V gene has CDR1 SEHNR and CDR2 FQNEAQ (reference sequence). V lost 4 bases and J lost 8; bases outside the gene matches: 4. This CDR3 contains 13 residues. CDR3 sequence reads: CASSYDRGQGYTF. CDR3 nucleotide sequence: TGTGCCAGCAGCTATGACAGGGGGCAAGGCTACACCTTC.

The CDR3, as DNA: TGCAGCGTTGGTGAGTTAGGCCCGCAGGTCACAGATACGCAGTATTTT. Translating gives CSVGELGPQVTDTQYF. This rearrangement joins TRBV29-1 to TRBJ2-3; D unresolved. This CDR3 is 16 amino acids long. V was pared by 4 bases and J by 2 bases, with 19 bases between. CDR1 and CDR2 (germline): SQVTM, ANQGSEA.

The chain joins TRBV19 to TRBJ1-5; D remains unclear. Looked up from germline, CDR1 is LNHDA and CDR2 is SQIVND (reference sequence). V lost 7 bases and J lost 1, with 8 bases in between. The CDR3 has 13 residues. CDR3 region: CASNDWSNQPQHF. CDR3 in DNA: TGTGCCAGTAACGACTGGAGCAATCAGCCCCAGCATTTT.

This rearrangement joins TRBV19 to TRBJ1-1, with D tentatively TRBD1 (5 bases). Trimming pared 3 bases from V and 1 base from J, leaving 9 bases between. Germline V gene data show CDR1 as LNHDA and CDR2 as SQIVND (reference sequence). The CDR3 runs to 14 residues. The DNA for the CDR3 is TGTGCCAGTAGTATGGGGGGAGGGAACACTGAAGCTTTCTTT. Protein: CASSMGGGNTEAFF.

CDR3 sequence: CASSEGAGDIADTGELFF. CDR3 bases: TGTGCCAGCAGCGAGGGGGCAGGCGACATCGCGGACACCGGGGAGCTGTTTTTT. The V and J genes are TRBV6-4 and TRBJ2-2, with 7 bases identical to TRBD1. Trimming took 6 bases from V and 3 from J; bases not matched to a gene: 16. The CDR3 totals 18 residues. CDR1 is MRHNA and CDR2 is SNTAGT in the germline V gene.

V usage is TRBV11-3 and J usage is TRBJ2-7; TRBD1 matches 7 bases. Germline assignment: CDR1 SGHNT and CDR2 YENEEA. CDR3 size: 16 residues. The trim removed 5 bases at V and 0 bases at J, leaving 10 bases unmatched. This CDR3 reads CASSPSRGQSSYEQYF. In DNA, the CDR3 is TGTGCCAGCAGCCCAAGCCGGGGACAGAGCTCCTACGAGCAGTACTTC.

The rearrangement links TRBV2 to TRBJ2-5; D unresolved. Germline assignment: CDR1 SNHLY and CDR2 FYNNEI. There are 12 residues in the CDR3. The V gene lost 3 bases and the J gene lost 5 bases, with 7 bases spanning the gap. The CDR3: CASSDGLETQYF. The CDR3 region has the DNA TGTGCCAGCAGTGATGGGCTGGAGACCCAGTACTTC.

This clone has a single count. V is TRBV19 and J is TRBJ2-7, with D possibly matching TRBD1 (6 bases). Germline V gene sequence: CDR1 LNHDA, CDR2 SQIVND (reference sequence). The CDR3 covers 13 residues. V gave up 5 bases and J gave up 4 bases, with 12 bases separating them. The CDR3: CASSPRTVYEQYF. The CDR3 DNA reads as TGTGCCAGTAGTCCACGGACAGTATACGAGCAGTACTTC.

The chain carries TRBV5-1 and TRBJ2-7, with D tentatively TRBD1 (6 bases). The CDR3 totals 15 residues. V lost 4 bases to trimming and J lost 3 bases, with 17 bases between them. CDR1 SGHRS and CDR2 YFSETQ come from the germline V gene. The CDR3 loop reads CASSESGTGHYEQYF. CDR3 bases: TGCGCCAGCAGCGAATCCGGGACGGGACACTACGAGCAGTACTTC.

The chain links TRBV27 to TRBJ2-1; possible D gene TRBD1, 6 bases. V was cut by 2 bases and J by 4 bases, with 15 bases left in between. Germline CDR1 is MNHEY and CDR2 is SMNVEV (reference sequence). The CDR3 has 16 amino acids. The CDR3 loop reads CASSLARFGTYNEQFF. CDR3 sequence (DNA): TGTGCCAGCAGTTTAGCTCGGTTCGGGACATACAATGAGCAGTTCTTC.

The chain couples TRBV30 to TRBJ2-3; 12 bases fit TRBD1. The CDR3 is 15 amino acids. Germline V gene data show CDR1 as GTSNPN and CDR2 as SVGIG (reference sequence). Germline trimming cut 4 bases from V and 6 bases from J; bases unmatched to any gene: 8. The CDR3 region has the DNA TGTGCCTGGAACACGGGACAGGGGGCGCGGGATACGCAGTATTTT. Amino acids: CAWNTGQGARDTQYF.

Concerning this clone itself: Different DNA sequences within this sample yield the same CDR3. The chain links TRBV5-1 to TRBJ1-3; no firm D call. Germline V gene lookup returns CDR1 SGHRS and CDR2 YFSETQ. The ends were cut back, 0 bases at V and 0 bases at J, with 4 bases in the middle. This CDR3 region has 14 residues. The chain's CDR3 is CASSLAVSGNTIYF. The CDR3 DNA reads TGCGCCAGCAGCTTGGCGGTCTCTGGAAACACCATATATTTT. Using reference TRBV5-1 and TRBJ1-3 for the parts outside the CDR3, the full variable domain is KAGVTQTPRYLIKTRGQQVTLSCSPISGHRSVSWYQQTPGQGLQFLFEYFSETQRNKGNFPGRFSGRQFSNSRSEMNVSTLELGDSALYLCASSLAVSGNTIYFGEGSWLTVV.

The rearrangement joins TRBV29-1 to TRBJ1-5, with 10 bases lining up with TRBD1. The trim removed 6 bases at V and 2 bases at J, leaving 10 bases unmatched. This CDR3 comprises 16 residues. From germline, CDR1 is SQVTM and CDR2 ANQGSEA. Written as DNA, the CDR3 is TGCAGCGTCATCGACAGGGGGCCTACTGGCAATCAGCCCCAGCATTTT. This sequence encodes CSVIDRGPTGNQPQHF.